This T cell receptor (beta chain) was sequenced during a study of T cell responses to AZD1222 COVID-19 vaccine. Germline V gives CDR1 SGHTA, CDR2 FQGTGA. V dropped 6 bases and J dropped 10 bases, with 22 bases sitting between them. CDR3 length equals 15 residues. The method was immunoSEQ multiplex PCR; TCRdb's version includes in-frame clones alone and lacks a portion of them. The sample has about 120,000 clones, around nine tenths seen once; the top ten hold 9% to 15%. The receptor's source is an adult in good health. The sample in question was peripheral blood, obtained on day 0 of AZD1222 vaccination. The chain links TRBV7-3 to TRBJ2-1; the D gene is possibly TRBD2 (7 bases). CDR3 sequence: CASSPLGGGRDEQFF. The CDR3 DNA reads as TGTGCCAGCAGTCCCCTTGGGGGCGGGAGAGACGAGCAGTTCTTC.